This T cell receptor (beta chain) was sequenced in a study of molecular identifiers for immune sequencing clone quantification. Study-wide points: In CMV-specific effectors, clones above 20 copies held over 99% of molecules; naive, under 1%. Barcodes shared by identical TCR molecules could lead to underestimated sizes of highly expanded clones.

TCRdb recomputed calls from the PCR reads with MiXCR, one row per CDR3 protein. The table records 350,000 or so distinct CDR3 sequences, 20% to 25% of them present only once. This clonotype has at least ten counts. What it binds is unknown. Investigators produced naive CD8 libraries from 20,000 to 1,000,000 sorted cells, drawing on 10%, 30% or 50% RNA. The CD8+CD4-CCR7+CD45RA+ phenotype defined the sorted naive CD8 T cells. Germline lookup yields CDR1 SEHNR and CDR2 FQNEAQ (reference sequence). CDR3 size: 14 residues. Trimming pared 0 bases from V and 0 bases from J, leaving 5 bases between. The V call is TRBV7-9, the J call TRBJ1-1; D uncertain. Material: naive CD8+ T cells from blood, with Jurkat cell RNA spiked in. Indicated subset: FACS-sorted CD8+CD4-CCR7+CD45RA+ naive T cells. The receptor was isolated from a human donor in good health. Some libraries in this study had Jurkat cell RNA spiked in. The CDR3 DNA reads TGTGCCAGCAGCTTAGCGGATATGAACACTGAAGCTTTCTTT. It is translated as CASSLADMNTEAFF.